This T cell receptor beta chain appears in the sequencing data of a study of shared clonotypes between healthy human individuals. The sorted-subset replicate PCRs were given 200 ng DNA, which is around 29,000 T cell genomes. TCRdb's copy holds only in-frame clones and misses some; the assay was immunoSEQ multiplex PCR. The sample consists of approximately 87,000 clones, about 61% of them appearing once. Germline lookup yields CDR1 SGHTA and CDR2 FQGNSA. The CDR3 is made up of 12 amino acids. V was cut by 8 bases and J by 4 bases, with 11 bases left in between. Study-level findings and limits: Sorted-subset samples were not fully sequenced, rarefaction indicated. It was only blood that was sampled, and tissue repertoires likely differ. Sharing across four donors was highest in naive CD4 (approximately 5%) and lowest in memory CD8 (approximately 0.4%).

Details on this clone: What it recognizes is unknown.

This receptor was identified in a man younger than 45 in good health. This chain connects TRBV7-2 to TRBJ1-2; D is ambiguous. The source material was memory CD8+ T cells sorted from blood. The subset: CD45RO+ cells pooled with CCR7-negative TemRA cells. The CDR3 DNA reads TGTGCCAGCCCTGATGCCCCCTATGGCTACACCTTC. The encoded protein is CASPDAPYGYTF. The variable domain in full, completed from reference TRBV7-2 and TRBJ1-2, reads GAGVSQSPSNKVTEKGKDVELRCDPISGHTALYWYRQSLGQGLEFLIYFQGNSAPDKSGLPSDRFSAERTGGSVSTLTIQRTQQEDSAVYLCASPDAPYGYTFGSGTRLTVV.